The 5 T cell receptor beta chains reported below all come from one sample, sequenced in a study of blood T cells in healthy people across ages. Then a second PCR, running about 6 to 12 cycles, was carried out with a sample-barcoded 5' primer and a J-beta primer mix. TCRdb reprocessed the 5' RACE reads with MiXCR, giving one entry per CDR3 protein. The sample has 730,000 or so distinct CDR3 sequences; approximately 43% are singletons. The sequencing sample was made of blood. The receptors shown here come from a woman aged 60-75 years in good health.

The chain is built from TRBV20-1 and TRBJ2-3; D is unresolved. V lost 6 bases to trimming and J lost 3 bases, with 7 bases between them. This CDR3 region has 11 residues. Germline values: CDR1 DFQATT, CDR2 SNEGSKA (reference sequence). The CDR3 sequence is CSAETTDTQYF. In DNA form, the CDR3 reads TGCAGTGCGGAAACAACAGATACGCAGTATTTT.

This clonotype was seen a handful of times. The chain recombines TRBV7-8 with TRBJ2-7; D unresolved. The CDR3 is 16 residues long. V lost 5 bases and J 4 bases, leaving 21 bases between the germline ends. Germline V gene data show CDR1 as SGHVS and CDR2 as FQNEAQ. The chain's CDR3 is CASSARRSSIGYEQYF. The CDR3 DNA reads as TGTGCCAGCAGCGCTCGCCGAAGTAGCATCGGGTACGAGCAGTACTTC.

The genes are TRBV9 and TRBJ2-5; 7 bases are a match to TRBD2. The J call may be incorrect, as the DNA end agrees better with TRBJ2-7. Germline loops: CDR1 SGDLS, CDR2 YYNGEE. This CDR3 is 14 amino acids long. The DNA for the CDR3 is TGTGCCAGCAGCGTGGGAGCGGGACGCGGCGAGCAGTACTTC. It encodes CASSVGAGRGEQYF.

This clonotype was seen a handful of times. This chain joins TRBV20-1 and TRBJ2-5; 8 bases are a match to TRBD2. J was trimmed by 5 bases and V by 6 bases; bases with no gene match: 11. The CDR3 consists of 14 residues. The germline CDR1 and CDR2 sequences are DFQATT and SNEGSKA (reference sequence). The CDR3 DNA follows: TGCAGTGCCTCACCTGGGACTAGGGAGGAGACCCAGTACTTC. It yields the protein CSASPGTREETQYF.

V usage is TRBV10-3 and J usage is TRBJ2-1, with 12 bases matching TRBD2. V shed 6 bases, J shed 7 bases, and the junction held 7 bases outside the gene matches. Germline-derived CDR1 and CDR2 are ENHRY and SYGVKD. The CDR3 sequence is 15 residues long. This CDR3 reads CAISRLAGVENEQFF. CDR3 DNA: TGTGCCATCAGCAGACTAGCGGGAGTCGAAAATGAGCAGTTCTTC.